These 5 T cell receptor beta chains came from one sample sequenced in a study of blood T cell repertoires in COVID-19. Libraries were prepared by immunoSEQ multiplex PCR; TCRdb keeps only in-frame clonotypes and omits some of them. Of some 130,000 clones in the sample, about 89% were seen once. Material for sequencing was peripheral blood. These receptors came from a woman aged 70-85 years with COVID-19, enrolled during active disease.

This chain joins TRBV5-1 and TRBJ2-3; 8 nucleotides align to TRBD1. V lost 0 bases, J lost 0 bases, and 3 bases stayed unmatched. Per the germline V gene, CDR1 is SGHRS and CDR2 is YFSETQ. CDR3 size: 16 residues. This CDR3 reads CASSLGDRFSTDTQYF. The CDR3 nucleotides are TGCGCCAGCAGCTTGGGGGACAGGTTCAGCACAGATACGCAGTATTTT.

J is TRBJ1-3 and V is TRBV4-1; D call uncertain. CDR3 size: 15 residues. CDR1 and CDR2 from the germline V gene are MGHRA and YSYEKL. V was cut by 3 bases and J by 1 base, with 10 bases left in between. The CDR3, as DNA: TGCGCCAGCAGCCAGGCGAGGGCTTCTGGAAACACCATATATTTT. It yields the protein CASSQARASGNTIYF.

This clone was observed a handful of times. The genes are TRBV6-6 and TRBJ1-3; unclear D gene. The CDR3 runs to 13 residues. Germline assignment: CDR1 MNHNY and CDR2 SVGAGI (reference sequence). With 6 bases removed from V and 4 bases from J, the gap between germline ends came to 10 bases. CDR3 in amino acids: CASSVELGNTIYF. CDR3 nucleotide sequence: TGTGCCAGCAGCGTGGAGCTCGGAAACACCATATATTTT.

V usage is TRBV3-1 (or the pseudogene TRBV3-2) and J usage is TRBJ1-2; the D gene is possibly TRBD1 (6 bases). Germline V gene lookup returns CDR1 LGHDT and CDR2 YNNKEL (reference sequence). This CDR3 spans 14 amino acids. The V end lost 4 bases, the J end lost 5 bases, and 14 bases lay between the germline ends. CDR3 in DNA: TGTGCCAGCAGCCGATCCGACAGGCGATATGGCTACACCTTC. It is translated as CASSRSDRRYGYTF.

The chain employs TRBV7-2 and TRBJ2-5, with 8 bases lining up with TRBD2. Germline V lookup: CDR1 SGHTA, CDR2 FQGNSA. This CDR3 contains 16 residues. Unmatched junction bases numbered 10, after V lost 2 bases and J lost 5 bases. CDR3 region: CASSLTYREGRETQYF. The CDR3 coding sequence is TGTGCCAGCAGCTTAACGTATCGGGAGGGGAGGGAGACCCAGTACTTC.